This TCR beta chain was captured in a study of T cells in Graves' hyperthyroidism and ophthalmopathy. TCR beta CDR3 regions were amplified from RNA. TCR CDR3 underwent first-round RT-PCR with the HTBI primer set. In TCRdb, the multiplex PCR reads were re-called with MiXCR into one record per CDR3 protein. Of around 500,000 distinct CDR3 sequences listed, around 15% are singletons. Germline CDR1 reads MNHNS; CDR2 reads SASEGT. The V segment lost 7 bases and the J segment 2 bases; nucleotides outside the gene matches: 4. CDR3 length: 14 residues. Exclusion followed for patients with uncontrolled infection, other autoimmune disease, pregnancy or lactation. Clinical symptoms, serum thyroxine, TRAb, thyroid ultrasound and orbital computed tomography informed diagnoses.

Sequenced material: blood. This sequence originates from a woman aged 40 to 50 with Graves' hyperthyroidism. This chain uses TRBV6-1 with TRBJ2-2; 7 bases are a match to TRBD1. The CDR3 is CASITGVNTGELFF. In nucleotides, the CDR3 is TGTGCCAGCATAACAGGGGTAAACACCGGGGAGCTGTTTTTT.